The 20 T cell receptor beta chains listed next were all sequenced from one sample in a study of shared clonotypes between healthy human individuals. CD45RO negativity and positive selection for CCR7 defined naive CD8 cells, a population that excluded terminally differentiated effector memory CD45RA+ cells. Only in-frame clones appear in the TCRdb table, and some are missing; sequencing was by immunoSEQ multiplex PCR. The repertoire holds about 2 million clones, about 95% seen once, with roughly 1.2% in the top ten. What was sequenced was naive CD8+ T cells sorted from blood. The origin of the receptors is a man between 18 and 35 years old in good health.

The CDR3 coding sequence is TGTGCCAGCAGCTTGTTGAGGACTGAAGCTTTCTTT. Encoded protein: CASSLLRTEAFF. The genes are TRBV5-5 and TRBJ1-1; D is undetermined. V lost 1 base and J lost 5, with 6 bases in between. Germline CDR1 reads SGHKS; CDR2 reads YYEKEE (reference sequence). The CDR3 has 12 residues.

The chain employs TRBV28 and TRBJ1-1; no definite D call. CDR3 length: 12 residues. Trimming took 4 bases from V and 4 from J, leaving 7 bases between them. Germline V gives CDR1 MDHEN, CDR2 SYDVKM. In DNA, the CDR3 is TGTGCCAGCAGTTGGTCTTCCACTGAAGCTTTCTTT. Protein product: CASSWSSTEAFF. Complete variable domain (other parts from reference TRBV28 and TRBJ1-1): DVKVTQSSRYLVKRTGEKVFLECVQDMDHENMFWYRQDPGLGLRLIYFSYDVKMKEKGDIPEGYSVSREKKERFSLILESASTNQTSMYLCASSWSSTEAFFGQGTRLTVV.

This sequence joins TRBV6-6 and TRBJ1-4; a weak D match, TRBD1 (6 bases). Germline V gene sequence: CDR1 MNHNY, CDR2 SVGAGI (reference sequence). CDR3 size: 14 residues. V was trimmed by 5 bases and J by 2 bases, leaving 9 bases between them. CDR3 DNA: TGTGCCAGCAGTCAGGGGTTTACTAATGAAAAACTGTTTTTT. Translation gives CASSQGFTNEKLFF.

V usage is TRBV10-3 and J usage is TRBJ1-6, with D possibly TRBD1 on 6 matching bases. CDR3 length: 18 residues. CDR1 is ENHRY, CDR2 SYGVKD, per germline. Trimming pared 3 bases from V and 0 bases from J, leaving 15 bases between. The CDR3 is CAISDTGIMSSYNSPLHF. CDR3 DNA sequence: TGTGCCATCAGTGATACAGGGATTATGAGCTCCTATAATTCACCCCTCCACTTT.

V gene TRBV5-1 combines with J gene TRBJ2-3, with a weak D call TRBD1 (5 bases). This CDR3 has 14 residues. The germline V and J ends were trimmed by 5 bases and 4 bases, with 14 bases remaining between them. Germline lookup yields CDR1 SGHRS and CDR2 YFSETQ. The CDR3 reads CASRYRGRADTQYF. The CDR3 coding sequence is TGCGCCAGCAGATATAGGGGCCGGGCAGATACGCAGTATTTT.

V usage is TRBV7-9 and J usage is TRBJ2-3; maybe TRBD1 (6 bases). V dropped 2 bases and J dropped 0 bases, with 21 bases sitting between them. From germline, CDR1 is SEHNR and CDR2 FQNEAQ (reference sequence). The CDR3 contains 19 residues. The CDR3 DNA is TGTGCCAGCAGCTTATTCAGTCTAGAGGGGGACGCTAGCACAGATACGCAGTATTTT. Protein: CASSLFSLEGDASTDTQYF.

V and J are TRBV27 and TRBJ1-2, with TRBD1 as a possible D gene (6 bases). The germline V gene has CDR1 MNHEY and CDR2 SMNVEV (reference sequence). CDR3 length equals 16 residues. V was cut by 5 bases and J by 5 bases, with 21 bases left in between. The CDR3 DNA reads TGTGCCAGCAGTACTTACGACGGGACAAATTTGTATGGCTACACCTTC. This encodes CASSTYDGTNLYGYTF.

The chain employs TRBV2 and TRBJ1-2; 9 bases are shared with TRBD1. After removal of 5 bases from V and 8 bases from J, the junction contained 6 bases not matched to a gene. This CDR3 is 13 amino acids long. The V gene's germline CDR1 is SNHLY and CDR2 FYNNEI. For the CDR3, the DNA is TGTGCCAGCAGTCCCACAGGGGGCCAGGGCTACACCTTC. Amino acids: CASSPTGGQGYTF.

The genes are TRBV7-6 and TRBJ2-7; possible D gene TRBD1, 6 bases. V was cut by 1 base and J by 3 bases, with 10 bases left in between. This CDR3 is built from 14 residues. From germline, CDR1 is SGHVS and CDR2 FNYEAQ. CDR3 amino acids: CASSLVQGFYEQYF. The DNA of the CDR3 is TGTGCCAGCAGCTTAGTACAGGGATTCTACGAGCAGTACTTC.

The chain couples TRBV11-2 to TRBJ1-4; D remains ambiguous. The germline V gene has CDR1 SGHAT and CDR2 FQNNGV. V was pared by 5 bases and J by 2 bases, with 9 bases between. There are 14 residues in the CDR3. The CDR3 region is CASSPESTNEKLFF. CDR3 DNA sequence: TGTGCCAGCAGCCCAGAAAGTACTAATGAAAAACTGTTTTTT.

The CDR3 here is CASSLVGTGTPNYGYTF. CDR3 DNA: TGTGCCAGCAGCTTAGTAGGCACCGGGACCCCAAACTATGGCTACACCTTC. V gene TRBV7-9 combines with J gene TRBJ1-2; D possibly corresponds to TRBD1 (5 bases). The CDR3 runs to 17 residues. CDR1 is SEHNR, CDR2 FQNEAQ, per germline (reference sequence). The V gene lost 1 base and the J gene lost 2 bases, with 17 bases spanning the gap.

The CDR3 bases are TGTGCCACCAGCAGAGGTCCGACAGGGGTCTATGGCTACACCTTC. It codes for CATSRGPTGVYGYTF. The chain uses TRBV15 and TRBJ1-2, with 8 nucleotides matching TRBD1. Germline loops: CDR1 LNHNV, CDR2 YYDKDF (reference sequence). J gave up 4 bases and V 1 base, and 5 bases lay outside the gene matches. This CDR3 spans 15 amino acids.

V usage is TRBV10-3 and J usage is TRBJ1-1; D gene ambiguous. Deletions cut 2 bases from V and 1 base from J, with 11 bases between. CDR3 length equals 15 residues. CDR1 ENHRY and CDR2 SYGVKD come from the germline V gene. The CDR3 here is CAISEIPGPNTEAFF. The CDR3 nucleotides are TGTGCCATCAGTGAGATCCCAGGCCCGAACACTGAAGCTTTCTTT.

The chain joins TRBV7-9 to TRBJ2-1; a weak D match, TRBD2 (7 bases). V was clipped by 5 bases and J by 4 bases, with 15 bases between them. The V gene's germline CDR1 is SEHNR and CDR2 FQNEAQ (reference sequence). The CDR3 sequence is 15 residues long. In nucleotides, the CDR3 is TGTGCCAGCAGCCCCCGAGGGGGGGTTTACAATGAGCAGTTCTTC. Protein: CASSPRGGVYNEQFF.

V usage is TRBV11-1 and J usage is TRBJ1-2; a possible D gene is TRBD1 (5 bases). This CDR3 is built from 16 residues. V gave up 1 base and J gave up 6 bases, with 18 bases separating them. CDR1 is SGHAT, CDR2 FQDESV, per germline (reference sequence). Here the CDR3 reads CASSLGGAPTFDGYTF. CDR3 sequence (DNA): TGTGCCAGCAGCTTAGGAGGGGCCCCTACGTTCGATGGCTACACCTTC.

The rearrangement links TRBV5-6 to TRBJ1-2, with D tentatively TRBD1 (5 bases). CDR1 is SGHDT and CDR2 is YYEEEE in the germline V gene. Trimming shortened V by 0 bases and J by 4 bases, and 10 bases separated the two germline ends. This CDR3 has 14 amino acids. The CDR3, as DNA: TGTGCCAGCAGCTTGGTCAGGGCGATCTATGGCTACACCTTC. Its protein product is CASSLVRAIYGYTF.

The chain carries TRBV15 and TRBJ2-5, with 15 nucleotides matching TRBD2. The germline CDR1 and CDR2 sequences are LNHNV and YYDKDF (reference sequence). CDR3 size: 15 residues. V lost 7 bases, J lost 5 bases, and 5 bases stayed unmatched. The CDR3 sequence is CATTGTSGGRETQYF. The CDR3 nucleotides read TGTGCCACCACCGGGACTAGCGGGGGGAGGGAGACCCAGTACTTC. The full variable domain, rest sourced from reference TRBV15 and TRBJ2-5, is DAMVIQNPRYQVTQFGKPVTLSCSQTLNHNVMYWYQQKSSQAPKLLFHYYDKDFNNEADTPDNFQSRRPNTSFCFLDIRSPGLGDTAMYLCATTGTSGGRETQYFGPGTRLLVL.

The V and J genes are TRBV2 and TRBJ1-4, with 8 bases lining up with TRBD1. V trimming: 3 bases; J trimming: 3 bases; junction bases outside the gene matches: 3. The CDR3 runs to 15 residues. In germline, CDR1 is SNHLY, CDR2 FYNNEI. CDR3 in DNA: TGTGCCAGCAGTGACAGGGGGCGTTCTAATGAAAAACTGTTTTTT. Encoded protein: CASSDRGRSNEKLFF.

Details on this clone: Other DNA variants within this sample encode the same CDR3. The chain combines TRBV27 with TRBJ1-1, with D unresolved. The germline CDR1 and CDR2 sequences are MNHEY and SMNVEV (reference sequence). The V end was cut by 3 bases, the J end by 4 bases, with 9 bases between. The CDR3 has 13 amino acids. CDR3 DNA sequence: TGTGCCAGCAGTTTGGGGTCGGGCACTGAAGCTTTCTTT. Protein sequence: CASSLGSGTEAFF.

The chain employs TRBV27 and TRBJ2-5; D uncertain. The V end was cut by 5 bases, the J end by 1 base, with 8 bases between. The CDR3 has 13 residues. The germline V gene has CDR1 MNHEY and CDR2 SMNVEV (reference sequence). CDR3 in DNA: TGTGCCAGCAGTCCTCAGACCCAAGAGACCCAGTACTTC. Translation: CASSPQTQETQYF.